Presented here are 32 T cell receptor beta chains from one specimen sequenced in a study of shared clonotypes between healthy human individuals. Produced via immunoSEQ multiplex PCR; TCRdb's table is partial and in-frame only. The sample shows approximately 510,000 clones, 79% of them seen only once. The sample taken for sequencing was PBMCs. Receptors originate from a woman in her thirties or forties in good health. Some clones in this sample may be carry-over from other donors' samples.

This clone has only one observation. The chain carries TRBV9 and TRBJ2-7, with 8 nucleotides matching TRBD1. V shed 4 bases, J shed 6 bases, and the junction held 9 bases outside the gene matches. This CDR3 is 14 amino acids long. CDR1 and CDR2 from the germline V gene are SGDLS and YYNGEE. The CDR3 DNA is TGTGCCAGCAGCCCCAAGACAGGGGAAATCGAGCAGTACTTC. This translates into CASSPKTGEIEQYF.

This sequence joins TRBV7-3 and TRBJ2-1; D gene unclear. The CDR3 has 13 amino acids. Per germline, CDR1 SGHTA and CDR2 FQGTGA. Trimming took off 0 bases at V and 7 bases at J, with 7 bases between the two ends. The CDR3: CASSLTTRNEQFF. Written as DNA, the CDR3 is TGTGCCAGCAGCTTAACGACCCGAAATGAGCAGTTCTTC.

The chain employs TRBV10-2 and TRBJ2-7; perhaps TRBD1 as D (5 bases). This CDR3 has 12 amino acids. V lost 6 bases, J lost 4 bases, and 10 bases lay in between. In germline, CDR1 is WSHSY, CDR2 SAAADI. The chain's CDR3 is CASRVTEYEQYF. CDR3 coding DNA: TGCGCCAGCAGAGTGACAGAGTACGAGCAGTACTTC.

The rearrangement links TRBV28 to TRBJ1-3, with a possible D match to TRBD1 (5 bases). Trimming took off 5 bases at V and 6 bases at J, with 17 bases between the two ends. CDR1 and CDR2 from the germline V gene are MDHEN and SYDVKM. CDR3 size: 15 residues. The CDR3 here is CASSLTTRGLNTIYF. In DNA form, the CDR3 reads TGTGCCAGCAGTCTCACTACAAGGGGTTTAAACACCATATATTTT.

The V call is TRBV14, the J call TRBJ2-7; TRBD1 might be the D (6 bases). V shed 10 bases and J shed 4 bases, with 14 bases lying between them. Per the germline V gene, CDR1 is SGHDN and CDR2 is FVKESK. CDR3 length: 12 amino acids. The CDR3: CATGAGAYEQYF. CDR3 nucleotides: TGTGCCACAGGGGCAGGGGCGTACGAGCAGTACTTC.

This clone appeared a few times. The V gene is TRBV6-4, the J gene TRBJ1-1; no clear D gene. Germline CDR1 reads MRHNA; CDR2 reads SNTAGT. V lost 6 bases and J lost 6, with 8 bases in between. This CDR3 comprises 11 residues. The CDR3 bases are TGTGCCAGCAGGAGCGGGGCTGAAGCTTTCTTT. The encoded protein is CASRSGAEAFF.

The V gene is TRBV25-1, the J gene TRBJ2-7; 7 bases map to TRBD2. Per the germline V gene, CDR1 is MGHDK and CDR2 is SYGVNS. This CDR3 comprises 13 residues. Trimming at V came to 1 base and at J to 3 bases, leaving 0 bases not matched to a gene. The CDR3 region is CASSEWTSYEQYF. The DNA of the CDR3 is TGTGCCAGCAGTGAATGGACTAGCTACGAGCAGTACTTC.

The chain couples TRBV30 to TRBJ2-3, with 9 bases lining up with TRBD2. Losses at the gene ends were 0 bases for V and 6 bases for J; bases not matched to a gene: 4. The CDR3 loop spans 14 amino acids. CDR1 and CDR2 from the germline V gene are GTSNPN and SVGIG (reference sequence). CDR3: CAWSVRAGGDTQYF. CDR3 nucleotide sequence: TGTGCCTGGAGTGTACGAGCGGGAGGCGATACGCAGTATTTT.

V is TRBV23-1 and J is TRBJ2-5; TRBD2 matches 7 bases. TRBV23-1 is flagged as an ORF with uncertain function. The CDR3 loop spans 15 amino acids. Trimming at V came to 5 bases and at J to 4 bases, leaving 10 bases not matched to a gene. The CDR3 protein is CASSERAGEGETQYF. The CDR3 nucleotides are TGCGCCAGCAGTGAAAGAGCCGGGGAGGGAGAGACCCAGTACTTC.

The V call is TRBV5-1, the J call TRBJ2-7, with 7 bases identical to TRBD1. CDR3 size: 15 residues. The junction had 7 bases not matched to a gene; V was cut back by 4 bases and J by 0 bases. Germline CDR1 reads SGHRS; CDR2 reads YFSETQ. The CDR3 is CASSQTGTASYEQYF. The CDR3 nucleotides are TGCGCCAGCAGCCAGACCGGGACAGCCTCCTACGAGCAGTACTTC.

The CDR3 loop reads CASRRGGRTGELFF. As DNA, the CDR3 is TGTGCCAGCAGACGTGGAGGGAGGACCGGGGAGCTGTTTTTT. This sequence joins TRBV7-6 and TRBJ2-2, with D possibly matching TRBD2 (6 bases). Germline CDR1 reads SGHVS; CDR2 reads FNYEAQ. The CDR3 loop spans 14 amino acids. The V end lost 6 bases, the J end lost 5 bases, and 13 bases lay between the germline ends.

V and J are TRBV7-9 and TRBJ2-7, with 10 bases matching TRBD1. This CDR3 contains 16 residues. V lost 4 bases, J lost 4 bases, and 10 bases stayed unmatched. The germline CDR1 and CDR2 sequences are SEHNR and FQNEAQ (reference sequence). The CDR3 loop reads CASSSTNDRGQYEQYF. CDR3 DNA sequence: TGTGCCAGCAGCTCGACCAACGACAGGGGGCAATACGAGCAGTACTTC.

The CDR3 loop is CASSLGNAAYEQYF. CDR3 bases: TGTGCCAGCAGCTTAGGGAACGCCGCCTACGAGCAGTACTTC. This chain connects TRBV7-2 to TRBJ2-7, with D uncertain. The germline gives CDR1 SGHTA, CDR2 FQGNSA. The CDR3 extends over 14 amino acids. Trimming removed 1 base at V and 2 bases at J, with 9 bases between.

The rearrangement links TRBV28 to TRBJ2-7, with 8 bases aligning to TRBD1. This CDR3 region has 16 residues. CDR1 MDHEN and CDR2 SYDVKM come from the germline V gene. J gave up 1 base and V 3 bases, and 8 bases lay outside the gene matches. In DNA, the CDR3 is TGTGCCAGCAGTTTTACCCTCAGGGGGCTTTCCTACGAGCAGTACTTC. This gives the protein CASSFTLRGLSYEQYF.

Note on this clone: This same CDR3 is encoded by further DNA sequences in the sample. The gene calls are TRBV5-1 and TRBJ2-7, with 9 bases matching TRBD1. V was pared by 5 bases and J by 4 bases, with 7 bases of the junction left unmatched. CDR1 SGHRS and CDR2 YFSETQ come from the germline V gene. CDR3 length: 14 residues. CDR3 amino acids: CASREGQGGYEQYF. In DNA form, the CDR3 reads TGCGCCAGCAGGGAGGGACAGGGTGGGTACGAGCAGTACTTC.

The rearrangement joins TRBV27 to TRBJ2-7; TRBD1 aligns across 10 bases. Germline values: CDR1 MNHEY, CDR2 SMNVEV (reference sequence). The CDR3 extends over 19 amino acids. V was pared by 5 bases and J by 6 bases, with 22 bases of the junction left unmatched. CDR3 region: CASSLKRPRGQGGSAEQYF. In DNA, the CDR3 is TGTGCCAGCAGTCTAAAACGACCTCGCGGACAGGGGGGGTCAGCCGAGCAGTACTTC.

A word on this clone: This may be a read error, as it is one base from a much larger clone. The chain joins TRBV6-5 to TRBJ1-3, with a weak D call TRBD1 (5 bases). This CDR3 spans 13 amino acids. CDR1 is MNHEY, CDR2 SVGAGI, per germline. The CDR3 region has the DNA TGTGCCAGCAGAGGGGCCTCTGGAAACACCATGTATTTT. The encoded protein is CASRGASGNTMYF.

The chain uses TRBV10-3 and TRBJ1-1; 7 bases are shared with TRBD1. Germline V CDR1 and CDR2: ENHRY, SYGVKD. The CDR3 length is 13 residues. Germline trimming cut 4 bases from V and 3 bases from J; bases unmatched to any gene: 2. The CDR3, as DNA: TGTGCCATCAGTGCCACAGGGGACACTGAAGCTTTCTTT. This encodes CAISATGDTEAFF.

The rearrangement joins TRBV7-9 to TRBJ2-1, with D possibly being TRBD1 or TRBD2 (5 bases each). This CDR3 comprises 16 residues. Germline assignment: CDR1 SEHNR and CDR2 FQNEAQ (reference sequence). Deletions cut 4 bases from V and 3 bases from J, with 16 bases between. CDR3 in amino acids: CASSSLRGRIYNEQFF. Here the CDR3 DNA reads TGTGCCAGCAGCTCGCTCCGGGGACGGATCTACAATGAGCAGTTCTTC.

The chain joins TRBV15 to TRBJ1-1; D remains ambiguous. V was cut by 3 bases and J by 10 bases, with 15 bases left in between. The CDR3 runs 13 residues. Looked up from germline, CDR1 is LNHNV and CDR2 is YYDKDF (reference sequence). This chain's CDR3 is CATSSGVVRGAFF. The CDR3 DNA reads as TGTGCCACCAGCAGCGGTGTTGTTCGCGGAGCTTTCTTT.

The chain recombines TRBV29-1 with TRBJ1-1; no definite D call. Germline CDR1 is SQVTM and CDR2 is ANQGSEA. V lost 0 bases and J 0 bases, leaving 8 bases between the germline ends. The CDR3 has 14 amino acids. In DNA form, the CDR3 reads TGCAGCGTTGAAGATCCAGCAATGAACACTGAAGCTTTCTTT. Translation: CSVEDPAMNTEAFF.

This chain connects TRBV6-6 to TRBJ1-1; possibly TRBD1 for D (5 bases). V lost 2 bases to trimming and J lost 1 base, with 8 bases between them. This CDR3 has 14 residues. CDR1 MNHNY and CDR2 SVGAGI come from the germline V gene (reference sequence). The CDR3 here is CASSYKGSNTEAFF. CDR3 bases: TGTGCCAGCAGTTACAAGGGGTCGAACACTGAAGCTTTCTTT.

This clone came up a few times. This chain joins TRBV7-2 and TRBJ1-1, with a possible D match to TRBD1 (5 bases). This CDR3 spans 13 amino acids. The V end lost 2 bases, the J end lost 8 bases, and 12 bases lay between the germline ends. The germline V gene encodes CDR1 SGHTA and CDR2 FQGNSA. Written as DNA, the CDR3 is TGTGCCAGCAGCTTAAGTGTGGGGACGGAAGCTTTCTTT. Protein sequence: CASSLSVGTEAFF.

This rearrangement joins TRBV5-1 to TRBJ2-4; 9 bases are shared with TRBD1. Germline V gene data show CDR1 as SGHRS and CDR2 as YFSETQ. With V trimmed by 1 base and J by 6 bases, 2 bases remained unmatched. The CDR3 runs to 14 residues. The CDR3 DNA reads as TGCGCCAGCAGCTTGTTGGGACAGGGAAACATTCAGTACTTC. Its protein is CASSLLGQGNIQYF.

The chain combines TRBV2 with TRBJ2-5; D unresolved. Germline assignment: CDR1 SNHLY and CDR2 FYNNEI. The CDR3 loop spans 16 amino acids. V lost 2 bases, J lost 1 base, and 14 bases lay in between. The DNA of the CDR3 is TGTGCCAGCAGTGAAAGTATCAGACGGAGCCAAGAGACCCAGTACTTC. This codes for CASSESIRRSQETQYF.

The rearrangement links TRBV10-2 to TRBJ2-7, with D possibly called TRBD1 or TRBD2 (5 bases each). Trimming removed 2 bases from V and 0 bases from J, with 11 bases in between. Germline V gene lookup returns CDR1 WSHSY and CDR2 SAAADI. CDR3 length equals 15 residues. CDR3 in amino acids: CASSEPRDASYEQYF. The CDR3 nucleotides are TGCGCCAGCAGTGAGCCCCGGGACGCCTCCTACGAGCAGTACTTC.

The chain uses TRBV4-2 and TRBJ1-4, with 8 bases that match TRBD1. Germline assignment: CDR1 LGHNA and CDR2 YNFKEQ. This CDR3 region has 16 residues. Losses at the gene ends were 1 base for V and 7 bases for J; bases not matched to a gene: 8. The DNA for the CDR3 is TGTGCCAGCAGCCAAGCCAGACAGGGGAAAGGTGAAAAACTGTTTTTT. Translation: CASSQARQGKGEKLFF.

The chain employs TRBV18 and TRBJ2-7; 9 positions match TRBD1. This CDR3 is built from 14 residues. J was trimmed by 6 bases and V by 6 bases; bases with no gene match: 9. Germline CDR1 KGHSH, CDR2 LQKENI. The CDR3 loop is CASSLGTGQGEQYF. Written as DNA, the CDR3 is TGTGCCAGCTCCCTAGGGACAGGGCAAGGCGAGCAGTACTTC.

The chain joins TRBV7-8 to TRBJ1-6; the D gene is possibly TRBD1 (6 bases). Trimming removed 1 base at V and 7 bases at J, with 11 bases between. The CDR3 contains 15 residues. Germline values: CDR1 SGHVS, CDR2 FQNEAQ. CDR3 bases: TGTGCCAGCAGCTTAGAGGGGGTATTGAATTCACCCCTCCACTTT. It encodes CASSLEGVLNSPLHF. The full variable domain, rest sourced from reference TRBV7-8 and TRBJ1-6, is GAGVSQSPRYKVAKRGQDVALRCDPISGHVSLFWYQQALGQGPEFLTYFQNEAQLDKSGLPSDRFFAERPEGSVSTLKIQRTQQEDSAVYLCASSLEGVLNSPLHFGNGTRLTVT.

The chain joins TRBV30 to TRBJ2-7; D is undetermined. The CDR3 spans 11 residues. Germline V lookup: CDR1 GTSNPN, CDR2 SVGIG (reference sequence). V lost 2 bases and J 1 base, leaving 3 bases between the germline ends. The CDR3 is CAWSQSYEQYF. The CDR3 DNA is TGTGCCTGGAGTCAATCCTACGAGCAGTACTTC.

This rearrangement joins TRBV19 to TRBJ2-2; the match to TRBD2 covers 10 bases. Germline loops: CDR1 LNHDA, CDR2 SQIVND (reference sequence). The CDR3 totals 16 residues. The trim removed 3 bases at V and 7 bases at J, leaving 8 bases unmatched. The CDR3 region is CASSMGLAGAGGELFF. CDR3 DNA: TGTGCCAGTAGTATGGGGCTAGCGGGAGCCGGCGGGGAGCTGTTTTTT.

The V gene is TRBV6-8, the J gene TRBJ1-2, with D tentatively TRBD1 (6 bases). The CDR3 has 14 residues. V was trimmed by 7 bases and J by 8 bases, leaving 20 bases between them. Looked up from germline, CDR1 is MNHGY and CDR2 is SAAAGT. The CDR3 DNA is TGTGCCAGCAAGAATAGGGCCAACAGGGTCGGCTACACCTTC. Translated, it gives CASKNRANRVGYTF.